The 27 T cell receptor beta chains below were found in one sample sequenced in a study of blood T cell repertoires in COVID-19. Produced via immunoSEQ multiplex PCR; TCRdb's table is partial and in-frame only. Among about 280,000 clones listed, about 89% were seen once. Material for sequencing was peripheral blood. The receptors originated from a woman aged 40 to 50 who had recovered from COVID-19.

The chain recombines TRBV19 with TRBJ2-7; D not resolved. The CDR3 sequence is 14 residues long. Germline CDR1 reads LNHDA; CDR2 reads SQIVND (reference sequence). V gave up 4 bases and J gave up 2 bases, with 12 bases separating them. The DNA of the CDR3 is TGTGCCAGTAGTAGAGCACAGCCACCCTACGAGCAGTACTTC. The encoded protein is CASSRAQPPYEQYF.

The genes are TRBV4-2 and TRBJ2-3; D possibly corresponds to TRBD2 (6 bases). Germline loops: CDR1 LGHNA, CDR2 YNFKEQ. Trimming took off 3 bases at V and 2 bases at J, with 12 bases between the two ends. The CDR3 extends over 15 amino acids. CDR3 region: CASSHTGLATDTQYF. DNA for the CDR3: TGTGCCAGCAGCCACACGGGACTTGCCACAGATACGCAGTATTTT.

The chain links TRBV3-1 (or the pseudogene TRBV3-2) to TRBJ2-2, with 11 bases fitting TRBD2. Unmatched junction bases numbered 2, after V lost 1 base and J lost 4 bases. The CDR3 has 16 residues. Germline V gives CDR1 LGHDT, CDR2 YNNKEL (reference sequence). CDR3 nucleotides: TGTGCCAGCAGCCAAGCTAGCGGGAGGTTCACCGGGGAGCTGTTTTTT. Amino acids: CASSQASGRFTGELFF.

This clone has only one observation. The CDR3 nucleotides read TGTGCCAGCAGCCGGGCACTTACAGGGACCCACGAGCAGTACTTC. This codes for CASSRALTGTHEQYF. The gene calls are TRBV3-1 (or the pseudogene TRBV3-2) and TRBJ2-7, with a tentative D call TRBD1 (6 bases). There are 15 residues in the CDR3. Germline V CDR1 and CDR2: LGHDT, YNNKEL (reference sequence). Trimming removed 4 bases from V and 5 bases from J, with 18 bases in between.

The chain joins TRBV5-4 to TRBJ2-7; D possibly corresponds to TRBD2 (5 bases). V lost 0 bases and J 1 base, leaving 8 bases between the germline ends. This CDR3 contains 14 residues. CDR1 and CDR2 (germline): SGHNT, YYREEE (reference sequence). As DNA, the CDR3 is TGTGCCAGCAGCTTGGAAACGGGATCCTACGAGCAGTACTTC. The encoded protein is CASSLETGSYEQYF.

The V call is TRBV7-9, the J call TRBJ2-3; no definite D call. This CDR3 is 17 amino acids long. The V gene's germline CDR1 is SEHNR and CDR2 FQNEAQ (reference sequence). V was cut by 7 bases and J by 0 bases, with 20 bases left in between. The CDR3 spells CASTNPALATSTDTQYF. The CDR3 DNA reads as TGTGCCAGCACCAACCCCGCACTTGCCACTAGCACAGATACGCAGTATTTT.

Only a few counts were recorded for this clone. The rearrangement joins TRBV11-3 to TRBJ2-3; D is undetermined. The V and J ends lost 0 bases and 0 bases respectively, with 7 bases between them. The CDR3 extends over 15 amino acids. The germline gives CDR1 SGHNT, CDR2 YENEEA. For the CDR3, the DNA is TGTGCCAGCAGCTTAGAGGCGACAAGCACAGATACGCAGTATTTT. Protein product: CASSLEATSTDTQYF. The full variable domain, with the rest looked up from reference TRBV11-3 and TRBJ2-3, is EAGVVQSPRYKIIEKKQPVAFWCNPISGHNTLYWYLQNLGQGPELLIRYENEEAVDDSQLPKDRFSAERLKGVDSTLKIQPAELGDSAVYLCASSLEATSTDTQYFGPGTRLTVL.

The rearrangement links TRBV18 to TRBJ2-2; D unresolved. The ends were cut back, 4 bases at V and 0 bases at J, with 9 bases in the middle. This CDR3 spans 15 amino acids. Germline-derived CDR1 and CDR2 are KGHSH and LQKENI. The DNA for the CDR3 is TGTGCCAGCTCACTCCTACTACCGAACACCGGGGAGCTGTTTTTT. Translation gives CASSLLLPNTGELFF.

CDR3 in amino acids: CASLAGGTYNEQFF. The CDR3 region has the DNA TGTGCCAGCCTAGCGGGAGGGACCTACAATGAGCAGTTCTTC. The chain links TRBV6-6 to TRBJ2-1; TRBD2 matches 12 bases. V lost 8 bases and J lost 2; bases outside the gene matches: 1. The CDR3 is made up of 14 amino acids. Germline V CDR1 and CDR2: MNHNY, SVGAGI (reference sequence).

The CDR3 is CASAFSSGNTIYF. The CDR3 nucleotides are TGTGCCAGCGCCTTTAGCTCTGGAAACACCATATATTTT. The rearrangement links TRBV19 to TRBJ1-3; no firm D call. V lost 9 bases, J lost 0 bases, and 9 bases lay in between. Germline assignment: CDR1 LNHDA and CDR2 SQIVND (reference sequence). This CDR3 is built from 13 residues.

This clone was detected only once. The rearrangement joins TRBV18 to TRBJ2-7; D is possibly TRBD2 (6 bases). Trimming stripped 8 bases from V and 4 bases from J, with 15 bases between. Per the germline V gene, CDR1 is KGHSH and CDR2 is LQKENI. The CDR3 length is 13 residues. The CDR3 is CASAGPFPYEQYF. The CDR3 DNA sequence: TGTGCCAGCGCGGGACCCTTTCCGTACGAGCAGTACTTC.

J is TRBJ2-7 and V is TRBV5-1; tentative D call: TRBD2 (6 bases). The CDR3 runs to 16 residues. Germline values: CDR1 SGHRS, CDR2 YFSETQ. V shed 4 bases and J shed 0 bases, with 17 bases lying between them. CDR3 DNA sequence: TGCGCCAGCAGCGACCCGGATCCGGGAGCCTCCTACGAGCAGTACTTC. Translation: CASSDPDPGASYEQYF.

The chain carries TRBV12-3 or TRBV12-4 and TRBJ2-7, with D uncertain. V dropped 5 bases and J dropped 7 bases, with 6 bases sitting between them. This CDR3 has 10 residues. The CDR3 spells CASSHLEQYF. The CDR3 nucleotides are TGTGCCAGCAGTCACTTAGAGCAGTACTTC.

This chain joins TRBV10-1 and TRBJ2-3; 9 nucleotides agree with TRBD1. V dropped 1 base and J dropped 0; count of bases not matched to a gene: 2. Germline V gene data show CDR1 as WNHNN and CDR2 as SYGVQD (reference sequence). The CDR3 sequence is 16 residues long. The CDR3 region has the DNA TGCGCCAGCAGTGAGTTGGGACAGGGAAGCACAGATACGCAGTATTTT. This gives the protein CASSELGQGSTDTQYF.

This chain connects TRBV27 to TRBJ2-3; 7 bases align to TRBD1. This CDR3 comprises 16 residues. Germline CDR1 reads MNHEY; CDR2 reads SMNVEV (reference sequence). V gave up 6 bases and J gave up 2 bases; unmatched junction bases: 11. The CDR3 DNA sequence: TGTGCCAGCAGAAGATGGACAGGCGGTCCCACAGATACGCAGTATTTT. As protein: CASRRWTGGPTDTQYF.

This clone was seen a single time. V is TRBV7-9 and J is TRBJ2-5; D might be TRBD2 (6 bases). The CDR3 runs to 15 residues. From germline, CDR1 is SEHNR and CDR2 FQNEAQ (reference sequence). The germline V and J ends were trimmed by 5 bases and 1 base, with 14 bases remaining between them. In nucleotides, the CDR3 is TGTGCCAGCAGCCCCGGGAGCCGCTTCCAAGAGACCCAGTACTTC. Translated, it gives CASSPGSRFQETQYF.

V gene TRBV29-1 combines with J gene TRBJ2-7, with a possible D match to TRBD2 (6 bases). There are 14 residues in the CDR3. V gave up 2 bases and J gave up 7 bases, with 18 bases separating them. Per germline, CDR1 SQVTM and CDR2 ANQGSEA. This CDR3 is CSVELGLATGEQYF. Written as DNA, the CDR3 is TGCAGCGTTGAACTCGGCCTAGCGACGGGAGAGCAGTACTTC.

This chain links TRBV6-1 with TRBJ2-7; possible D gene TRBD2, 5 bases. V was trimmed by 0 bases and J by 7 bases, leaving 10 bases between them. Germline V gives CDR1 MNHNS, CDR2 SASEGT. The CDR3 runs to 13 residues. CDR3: CASSEAGPGEQYF. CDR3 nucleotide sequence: TGTGCCAGCAGTGAAGCCGGACCGGGGGAGCAGTACTTC.

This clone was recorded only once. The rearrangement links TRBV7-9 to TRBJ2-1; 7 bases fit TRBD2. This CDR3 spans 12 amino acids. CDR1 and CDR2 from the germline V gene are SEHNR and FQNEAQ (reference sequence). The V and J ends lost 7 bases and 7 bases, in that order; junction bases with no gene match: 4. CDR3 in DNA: TGTGCCAGCACGCGCGGGAGTAATGAGCAGTTCTTC. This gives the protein CASTRGSNEQFF.

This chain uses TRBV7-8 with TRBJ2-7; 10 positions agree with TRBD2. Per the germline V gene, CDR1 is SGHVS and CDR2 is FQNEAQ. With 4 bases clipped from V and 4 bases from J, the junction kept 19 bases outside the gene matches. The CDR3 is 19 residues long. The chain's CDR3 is CASSSKTSGSHTPPYEQYF. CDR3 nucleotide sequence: TGTGCCAGCAGCTCTAAGACTAGCGGGTCCCACACCCCCCCATACGAGCAGTACTTC.

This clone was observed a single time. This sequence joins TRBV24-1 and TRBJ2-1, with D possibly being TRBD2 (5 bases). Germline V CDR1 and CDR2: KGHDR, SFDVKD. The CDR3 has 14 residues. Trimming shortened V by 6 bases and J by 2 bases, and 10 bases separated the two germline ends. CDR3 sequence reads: CATSLAGPYNEQFF. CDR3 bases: TGTGCCACCAGTCTTGCGGGCCCCTACAATGAGCAGTTCTTC.

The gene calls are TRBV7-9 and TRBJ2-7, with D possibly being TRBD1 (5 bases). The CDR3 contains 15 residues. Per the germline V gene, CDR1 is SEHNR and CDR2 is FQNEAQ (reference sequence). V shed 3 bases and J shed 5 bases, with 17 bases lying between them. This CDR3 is CASSFVPPSGNEQYF. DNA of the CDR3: TGTGCCAGCAGCTTTGTCCCACCTTCAGGGAACGAGCAGTACTTC.

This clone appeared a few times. The CDR3: CASSPHGTSGRAGNEQFF. CDR3 nucleotides: TGTGCCAGCAGCCCCCACGGGACTAGCGGGAGGGCGGGGAATGAGCAGTTCTTC. The chain combines TRBV9 with TRBJ2-1, with TRBD2 matching over 16 bases. The CDR3 is made up of 18 amino acids. Germline trimming cut 4 bases from V and 7 bases from J; bases unmatched to any gene: 11. Germline lookup yields CDR1 SGDLS and CDR2 YYNGEE.

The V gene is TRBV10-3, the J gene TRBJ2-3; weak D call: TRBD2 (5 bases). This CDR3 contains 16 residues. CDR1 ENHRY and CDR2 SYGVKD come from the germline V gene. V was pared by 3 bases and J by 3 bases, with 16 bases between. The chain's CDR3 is CAISEPASSGTDTQYF. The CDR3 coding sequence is TGTGCCATCAGTGAACCGGCTAGCTCGGGGACAGATACGCAGTATTTT.

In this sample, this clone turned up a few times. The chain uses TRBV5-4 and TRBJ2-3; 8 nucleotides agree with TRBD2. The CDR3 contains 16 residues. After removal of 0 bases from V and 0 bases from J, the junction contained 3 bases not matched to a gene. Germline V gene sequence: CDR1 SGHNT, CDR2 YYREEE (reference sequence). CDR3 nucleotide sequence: TGTGCCAGCAGCTTGGGCGGGAGGCCTAGCACAGATACGCAGTATTTT. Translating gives CASSLGGRPSTDTQYF. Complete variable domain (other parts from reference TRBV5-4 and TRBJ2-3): ETGVTQSPTHLIKTRGQQVTLRCSSQSGHNTVSWYQQALGQGPQFIFQYYREEENGRGNFPPRFSGLQFPNYSSELNVNALELDDSALYLCASSLGGRPSTDTQYFGPGTRLTVL.

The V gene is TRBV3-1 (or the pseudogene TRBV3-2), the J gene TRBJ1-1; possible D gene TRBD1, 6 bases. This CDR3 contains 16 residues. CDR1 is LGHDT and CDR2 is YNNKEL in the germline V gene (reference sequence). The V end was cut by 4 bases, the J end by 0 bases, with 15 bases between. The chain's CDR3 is CASSPRLTGVNTEAFF. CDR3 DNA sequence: TGTGCCAGCAGCCCCCGTCTGACAGGTGTGAACACTGAAGCTTTCTTT.

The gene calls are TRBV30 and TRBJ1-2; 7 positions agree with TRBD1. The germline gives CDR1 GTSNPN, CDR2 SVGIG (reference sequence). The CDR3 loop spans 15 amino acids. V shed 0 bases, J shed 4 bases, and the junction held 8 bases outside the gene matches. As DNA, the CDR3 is TGTGCCTGGAGTGTATTCGGCAGGGGGTTCTATGGCTACACCTTC. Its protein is CAWSVFGRGFYGYTF.